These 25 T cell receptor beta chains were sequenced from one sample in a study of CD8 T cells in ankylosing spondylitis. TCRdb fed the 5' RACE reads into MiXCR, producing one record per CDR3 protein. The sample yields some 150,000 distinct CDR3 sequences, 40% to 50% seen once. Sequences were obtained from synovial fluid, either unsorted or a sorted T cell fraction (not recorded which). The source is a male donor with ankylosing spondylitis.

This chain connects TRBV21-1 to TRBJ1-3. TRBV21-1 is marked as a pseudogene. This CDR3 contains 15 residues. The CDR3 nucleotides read TGTGCCACCGCGGAGGGAGCCGGCTCTGGAAACACCATATATTTT. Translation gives CATAEGAGSGNTIYF.

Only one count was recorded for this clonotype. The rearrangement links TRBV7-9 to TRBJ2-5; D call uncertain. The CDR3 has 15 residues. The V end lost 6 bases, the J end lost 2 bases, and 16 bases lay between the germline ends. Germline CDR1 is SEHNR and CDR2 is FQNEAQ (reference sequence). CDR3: CASRQGPHRQETQYF. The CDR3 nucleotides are TGTGCCAGCAGACAAGGACCGCACCGTCAAGAGACCCAGTACTTC.

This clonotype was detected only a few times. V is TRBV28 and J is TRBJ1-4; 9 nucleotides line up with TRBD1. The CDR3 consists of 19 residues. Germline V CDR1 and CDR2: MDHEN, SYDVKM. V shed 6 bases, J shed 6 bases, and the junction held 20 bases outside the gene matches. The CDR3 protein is CASSLPPGQGRQLDEKLFF. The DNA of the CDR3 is TGTGCCAGCAGCCTCCCCCCGGGACAGGGTAGGCAACTGGATGAAAAACTGTTTTTT.

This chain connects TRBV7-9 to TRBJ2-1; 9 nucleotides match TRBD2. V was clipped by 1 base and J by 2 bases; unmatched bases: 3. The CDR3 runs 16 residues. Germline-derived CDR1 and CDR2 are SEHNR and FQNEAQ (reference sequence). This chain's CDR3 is CASSLVGGRAYNEQFF. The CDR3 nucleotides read TGTGCCAGCAGCTTAGTTGGCGGGAGGGCCTACAATGAGCAGTTCTTC.

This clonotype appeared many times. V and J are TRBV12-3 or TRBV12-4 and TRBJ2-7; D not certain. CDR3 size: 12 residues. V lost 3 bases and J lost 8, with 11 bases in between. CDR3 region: CASSFIRVKQYF. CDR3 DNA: TGTGCCAGCAGTTTCATAAGGGTCAAGCAGTACTTC.

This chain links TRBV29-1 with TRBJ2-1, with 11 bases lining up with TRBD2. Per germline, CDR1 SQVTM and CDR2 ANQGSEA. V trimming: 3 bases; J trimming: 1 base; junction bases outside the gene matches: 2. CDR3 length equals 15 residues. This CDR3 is CSVEGLAESYNEQFF. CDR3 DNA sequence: TGCAGCGTTGAGGGACTAGCGGAATCCTACAATGAGCAGTTCTTC.

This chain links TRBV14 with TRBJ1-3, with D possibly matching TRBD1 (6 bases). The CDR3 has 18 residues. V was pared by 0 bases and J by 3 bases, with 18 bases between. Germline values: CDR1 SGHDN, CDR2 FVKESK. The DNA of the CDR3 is TGTGCCAGCAGCCAAGAGGTTTACAGGGCTGTCCGTGGAAACACCATATATTTT. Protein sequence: CASSQEVYRAVRGNTIYF.

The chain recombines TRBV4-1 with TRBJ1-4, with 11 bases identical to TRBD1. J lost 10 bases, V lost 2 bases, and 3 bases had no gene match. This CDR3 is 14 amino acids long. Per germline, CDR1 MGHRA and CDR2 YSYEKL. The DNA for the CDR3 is TGCGCCAGCAGCCAACGGACAGGGGGCGGAAAACTGTTTTTT. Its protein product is CASSQRTGGGKLFF.

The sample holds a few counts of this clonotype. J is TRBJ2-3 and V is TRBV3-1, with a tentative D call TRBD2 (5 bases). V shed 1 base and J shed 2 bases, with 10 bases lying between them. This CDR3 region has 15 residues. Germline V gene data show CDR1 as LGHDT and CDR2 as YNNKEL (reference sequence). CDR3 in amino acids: CASSQASFPTDTQYF. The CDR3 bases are TGTGCCAGCAGCCAAGCTAGCTTCCCCACAGATACGCAGTATTTT.

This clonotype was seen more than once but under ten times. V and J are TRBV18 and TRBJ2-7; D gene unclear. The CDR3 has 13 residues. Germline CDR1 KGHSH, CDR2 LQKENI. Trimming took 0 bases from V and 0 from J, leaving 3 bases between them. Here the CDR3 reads CASSPPISYEQYF. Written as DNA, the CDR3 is TGTGCCAGCTCACCACCAATCTCCTACGAGCAGTACTTC.

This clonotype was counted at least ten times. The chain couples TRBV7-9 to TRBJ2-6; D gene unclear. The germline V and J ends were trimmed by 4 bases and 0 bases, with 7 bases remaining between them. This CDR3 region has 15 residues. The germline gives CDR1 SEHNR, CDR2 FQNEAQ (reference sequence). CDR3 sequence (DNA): TGTGCCAGCAGCTCCCCAGGCTCTGGGGCCAACGTCCTGACTTTC. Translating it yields CASSSPGSGANVLTF.

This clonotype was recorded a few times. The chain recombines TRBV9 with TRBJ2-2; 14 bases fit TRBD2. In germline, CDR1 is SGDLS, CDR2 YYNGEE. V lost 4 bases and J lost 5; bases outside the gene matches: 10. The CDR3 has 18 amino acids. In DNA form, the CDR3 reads TGTGCCAGCAGCCCAGGACTAGCGGGGGGCTCGAGAACCGGGGAGCTGTTTTTT. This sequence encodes CASSPGLAGGSRTGELFF.

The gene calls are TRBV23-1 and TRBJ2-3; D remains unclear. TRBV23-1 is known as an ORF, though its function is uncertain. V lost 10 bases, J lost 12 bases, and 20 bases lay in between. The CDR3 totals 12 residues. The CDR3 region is CANLHLKGIQYF. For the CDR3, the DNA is TGCGCCAACCTTCACCTTAAGGGAATTCAGTATTTT.

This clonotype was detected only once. The CDR3 sequence: CASPKWGIPGANVLTF. The CDR3 nucleotides read TGTGCCAGCCCCAAATGGGGGATCCCTGGGGCCAACGTCCTGACTTTC. This chain connects TRBV21-1 to TRBJ2-6; the table gives TRBD1 as D, unverified against the DNA. TRBV21-1 is labeled a pseudogene. This CDR3 is 16 amino acids long.

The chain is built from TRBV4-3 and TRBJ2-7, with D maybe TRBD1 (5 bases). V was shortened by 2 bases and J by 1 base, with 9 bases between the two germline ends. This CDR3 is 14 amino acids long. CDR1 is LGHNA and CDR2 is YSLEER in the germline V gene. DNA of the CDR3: TGCGCCAGCAGCCAACAGTGGACATCCTACGAGCAGTACTTC. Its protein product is CASSQQWTSYEQYF.

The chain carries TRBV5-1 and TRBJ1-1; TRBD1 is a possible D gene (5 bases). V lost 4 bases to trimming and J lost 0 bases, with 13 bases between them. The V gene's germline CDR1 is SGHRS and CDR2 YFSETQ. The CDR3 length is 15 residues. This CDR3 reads CASSTTGSMNTEAFF. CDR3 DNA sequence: TGCGCCAGCAGCACCACAGGTTCGATGAACACTGAAGCTTTCTTT.

The CDR3 region has the DNA TGTGCCAGCAGCCTGGACAGGGCGAACACTGAAGCTTTCTTT. It encodes CASSLDRANTEAFF. The chain is built from TRBV28 and TRBJ1-1, with 8 bases aligning to TRBD1. The V gene's germline CDR1 is MDHEN and CDR2 SYDVKM. The CDR3 runs to 14 residues. The trim removed 6 bases at V and 1 base at J, leaving 4 bases unmatched.

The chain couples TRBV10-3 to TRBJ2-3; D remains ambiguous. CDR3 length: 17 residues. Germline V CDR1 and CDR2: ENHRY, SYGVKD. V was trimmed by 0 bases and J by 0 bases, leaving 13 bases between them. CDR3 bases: TGTGCCATCAGTGAGTCGCGAAAGACCAAAAGCACAGATACGCAGTATTTT. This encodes CAISESRKTKSTDTQYF.

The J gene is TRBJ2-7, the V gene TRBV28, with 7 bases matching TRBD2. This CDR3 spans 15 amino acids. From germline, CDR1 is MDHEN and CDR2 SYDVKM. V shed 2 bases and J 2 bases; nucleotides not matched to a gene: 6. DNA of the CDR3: TGTGCCAGCAGTTTAGGGCTAGCGGAAGCCTACGAGCAGTACTTC. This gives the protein CASSLGLAEAYEQYF. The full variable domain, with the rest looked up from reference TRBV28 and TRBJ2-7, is DVKVTQSSRYLVKRTGEKVFLECVQDMDHENMFWYRQDPGLGLRLIYFSYDVKMKEKGDIPEGYSVSREKKERFSLILESASTNQTSMYLCASSLGLAEAYEQYFGPGTRLTVT.

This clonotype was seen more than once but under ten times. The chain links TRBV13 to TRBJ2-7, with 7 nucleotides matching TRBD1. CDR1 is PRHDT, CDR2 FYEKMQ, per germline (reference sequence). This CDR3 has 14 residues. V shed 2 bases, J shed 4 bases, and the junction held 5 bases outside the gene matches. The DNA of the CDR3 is TGTGCCAGCAGCTTAAAGGGGGCGACGTACGAGCAGTACTTC. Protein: CASSLKGATYEQYF.

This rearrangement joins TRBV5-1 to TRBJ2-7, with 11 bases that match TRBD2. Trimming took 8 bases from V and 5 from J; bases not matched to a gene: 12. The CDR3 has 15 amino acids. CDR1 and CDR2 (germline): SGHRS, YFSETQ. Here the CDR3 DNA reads TGCGCCAGTCCAGGGGTAGCGGGGGGGCCAGACGAGCAGTACTTC. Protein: CASPGVAGGPDEQYF.

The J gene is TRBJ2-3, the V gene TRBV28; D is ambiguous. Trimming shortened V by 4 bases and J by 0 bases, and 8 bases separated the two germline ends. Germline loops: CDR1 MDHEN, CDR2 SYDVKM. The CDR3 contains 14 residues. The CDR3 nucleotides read TGTGCCAGCAGTTCCCCATCTAGCACAGATACGCAGTATTTT. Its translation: CASSSPSSTDTQYF.

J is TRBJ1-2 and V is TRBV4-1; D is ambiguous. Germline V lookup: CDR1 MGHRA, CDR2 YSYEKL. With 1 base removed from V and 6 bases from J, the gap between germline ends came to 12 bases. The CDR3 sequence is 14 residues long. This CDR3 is CASSQAARTDGYTF. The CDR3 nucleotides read TGCGCCAGCAGCCAAGCGGCTAGGACGGATGGCTACACCTTC.

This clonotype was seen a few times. The DNA for the CDR3 is TGTGCCAGCAGATCCGGGACAGGTGGAGTCACAGATACGCAGTATTTT. Translated, it gives CASRSGTGGVTDTQYF. The rearrangement joins TRBV12-3 or TRBV12-4 to TRBJ2-3, with 8 bases aligning to TRBD1. The CDR3 totals 16 residues. Unmatched junction bases numbered 10, after V lost 6 bases and J lost 2 bases.

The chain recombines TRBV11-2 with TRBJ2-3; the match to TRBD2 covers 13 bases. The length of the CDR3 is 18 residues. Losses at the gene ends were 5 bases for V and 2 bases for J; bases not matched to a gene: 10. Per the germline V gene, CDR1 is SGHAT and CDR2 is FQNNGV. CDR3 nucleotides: TGTGCCAGCAGCCACCGACGGACTAGCGGGGGTAACACAGATACGCAGTATTTT. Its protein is CASSHRRTSGGNTDTQYF.